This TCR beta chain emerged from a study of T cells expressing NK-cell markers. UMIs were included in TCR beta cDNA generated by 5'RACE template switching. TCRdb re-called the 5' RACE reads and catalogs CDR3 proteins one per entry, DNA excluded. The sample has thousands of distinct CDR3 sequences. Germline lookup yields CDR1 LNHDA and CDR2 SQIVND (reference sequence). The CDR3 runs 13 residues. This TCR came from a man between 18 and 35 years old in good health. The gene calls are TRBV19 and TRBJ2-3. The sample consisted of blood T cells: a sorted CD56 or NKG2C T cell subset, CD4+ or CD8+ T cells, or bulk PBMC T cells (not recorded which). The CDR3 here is CASSMFVSDTQYF.